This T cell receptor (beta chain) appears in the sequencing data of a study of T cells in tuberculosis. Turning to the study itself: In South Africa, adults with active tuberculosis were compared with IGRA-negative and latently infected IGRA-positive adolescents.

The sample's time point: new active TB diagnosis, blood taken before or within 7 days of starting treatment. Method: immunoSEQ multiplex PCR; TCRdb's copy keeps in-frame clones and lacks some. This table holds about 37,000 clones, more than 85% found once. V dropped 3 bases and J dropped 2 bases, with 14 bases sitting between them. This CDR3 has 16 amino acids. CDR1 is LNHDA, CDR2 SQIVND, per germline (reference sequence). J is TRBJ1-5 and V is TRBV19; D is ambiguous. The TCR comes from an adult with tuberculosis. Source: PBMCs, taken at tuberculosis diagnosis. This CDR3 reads CASSILGVTGNQPQHF. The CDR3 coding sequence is TGTGCCAGTAGTATTCTAGGAGTAACGGGCAATCAGCCCCAGCATTTT. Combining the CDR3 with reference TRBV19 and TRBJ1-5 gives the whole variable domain DGGITQSPKYLFRKEGQNVTLSCEQNLNHDAMYWYRQDPGQGLRLIYYSQIVNDFQKGDIAEGYSVSREKKESFPLTVTSAQKNPTAFYLCASSILGVTGNQPQHFGDGTRLSIL.